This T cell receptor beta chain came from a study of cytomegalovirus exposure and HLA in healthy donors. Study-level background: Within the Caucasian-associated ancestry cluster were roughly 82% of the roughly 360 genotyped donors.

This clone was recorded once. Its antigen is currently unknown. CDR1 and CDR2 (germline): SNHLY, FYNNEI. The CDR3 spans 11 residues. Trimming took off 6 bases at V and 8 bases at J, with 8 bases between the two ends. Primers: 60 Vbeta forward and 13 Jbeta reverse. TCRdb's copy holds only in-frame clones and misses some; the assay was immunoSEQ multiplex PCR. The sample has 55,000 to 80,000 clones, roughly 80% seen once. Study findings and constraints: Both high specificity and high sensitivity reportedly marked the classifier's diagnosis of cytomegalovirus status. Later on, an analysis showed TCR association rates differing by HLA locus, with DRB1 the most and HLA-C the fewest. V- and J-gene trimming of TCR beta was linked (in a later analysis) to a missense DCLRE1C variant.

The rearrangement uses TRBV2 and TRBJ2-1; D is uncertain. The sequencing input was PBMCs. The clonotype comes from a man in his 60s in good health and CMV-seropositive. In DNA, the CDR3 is TGTGCCAGCAGCCCAGGATATGAGCAGTTCTTC. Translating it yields CASSPGYEQFF.